Shown below are 27 T cell receptor beta chains from a single sample sequenced in a study of T-cell reconstitution after alpha-beta-depleted transplantation in children. Using unique molecular identifiers, the investigators prepared the TCRbeta library. TCRdb processed the PCR reads anew with MiXCR; each CDR3 protein has one entry. Of about 580,000 distinct CDR3 sequences in the sample, under 25% were seen once. Specimen: PBMCs, mostly from graft donor cells, collected 360 days after TCRalphabeta/CD19-depleted stem cell transplant. The receptors originated from a boy younger than two who had a stem cell transplant for acute myeloid leukemia, so the T cells may come from the graft donor.

This clonotype was seen many times. Here the CDR3 reads CASSYFRKGFDNSPLHF. The CDR3 DNA is TGTGCCAGCAGTTATTTTCGAAAGGGGTTTGATAATTCACCCCTCCACTTT. The genes are TRBV6-5 and TRBJ1-6, with D maybe TRBD1 (5 bases). Germline V lookup: CDR1 MNHEY, CDR2 SVGAGI. This CDR3 has 17 residues. Trimming took 3 bases from V and 5 from J, leaving 17 bases between them.

The chain joins TRBV28 to TRBJ2-5; D gene uncertain. Looked up from germline, CDR1 is MDHEN and CDR2 is SYDVKM. The CDR3 loop spans 15 amino acids. Trimming left V 2 bases short and J 4 bases short, with 14 bases between. The CDR3 loop reads CASSLLSLGRETQYF. The CDR3 DNA reads TGTGCCAGCAGTTTACTCTCCCTAGGTCGAGAGACCCAGTACTTC.

This clonotype was detected many times. This chain uses TRBV20-1 with TRBJ1-1, with a weak D call TRBD1 (5 bases). This CDR3 region has 14 residues. V lost 5 bases to trimming and J lost 1 base, with 14 bases between them. Germline V lookup: CDR1 DFQATT, CDR2 SNEGSKA (reference sequence). CDR3 loop: CSAWREGANTEAFF. CDR3 coding DNA: TGCAGTGCTTGGAGGGAAGGGGCGAACACTGAAGCTTTCTTT.

This clonotype was observed at least ten times. The V gene is TRBV6-2 or TRBV6-3, the J gene TRBJ2-1, with TRBD2 identical over 7 bases. The CDR3 is made up of 15 amino acids. The J segment lost 6 bases and the V segment lost 0 bases, leaving 5 bases of the junction unmatched. Germline V gene sequence: CDR1 MNHEY, CDR2 SVGEGT. The CDR3: CASSYSGLVPNEQFF. The CDR3 DNA reads as TGTGCCAGCAGTTACTCAGGACTAGTCCCCAATGAGCAGTTCTTC.

V usage is TRBV20-1 and J usage is TRBJ2-2; 8 bases are shared with TRBD2. Germline values: CDR1 DFQATT, CDR2 SNEGSKA (reference sequence). The CDR3 is made up of 14 amino acids. CDR3 DNA: TGCAGCGCAGACGGGGGGGTTAACACCGGGGAGCTGTTTTTT. This gives the protein CSADGGVNTGELFF.

J is TRBJ2-3 and V is TRBV12-3 or TRBV12-4; D remains ambiguous. The CDR3 is made up of 16 amino acids. V dropped 7 bases and J dropped 3 bases, with 20 bases sitting between them. DNA for the CDR3: TGTGCCAGCACCCCTAGTTGGGCAATAGAAACAGATACGCAGTATTTT. It encodes CASTPSWAIETDTQYF.

This clonotype occurred a few times. CDR3: CASSWGTEYEQYF. The DNA for the CDR3 is TGTGCCAGCAGTTGGGGTACAGAATACGAGCAGTACTTC. The rearrangement joins TRBV27 to TRBJ2-7; no reliable D call. The CDR3 is 13 amino acids. The germline V gene has CDR1 MNHEY and CDR2 SMNVEV (reference sequence). Trimming removed 4 bases from V and 4 bases from J, with 11 bases in between.

This clonotype was observed at least ten times. V gene TRBV10-3 combines with J gene TRBJ1-4; maybe TRBD1 (6 bases). V gave up 6 bases and J gave up 7 bases, with 18 bases separating them. The germline CDR1 and CDR2 sequences are ENHRY and SYGVKD. CDR3 size: 15 residues. CDR3 protein: CAISPQTGSAEKLFF. The CDR3 coding sequence is TGTGCCATCAGCCCACAGACAGGTAGTGCTGAAAAACTGTTTTTT.

There are a few counts of this clonotype. V is TRBV20-1 and J is TRBJ2-7; no firm D call. Per germline, CDR1 DFQATT and CDR2 SNEGSKA (reference sequence). The CDR3 is made up of 15 amino acids. The V end lost 2 bases, the J end lost 0 bases, and 14 bases lay between the germline ends. Here the CDR3 reads CSARKVWMDSYEQYF. The CDR3 bases are TGCAGTGCTAGAAAGGTCTGGATGGACTCCTACGAGCAGTACTTC.

The chain combines TRBV7-2 with TRBJ2-5; the D is unclear. V dropped 1 base and J dropped 2 bases, with 8 bases sitting between them. The CDR3 is 14 amino acids. The V gene's germline CDR1 is SGHTA and CDR2 FQGNSA. CDR3 sequence: CASSLDTRQETQYF. The DNA of the CDR3 is TGTGCCAGCAGCTTAGATACTCGGCAAGAGACCCAGTACTTC.

The V call is TRBV5-6, the J call TRBJ1-5; D possibly corresponds to TRBD1 (5 bases). This CDR3 comprises 15 residues. Between the trimmed V and J ends, which lost 4 bases and 3 bases, there was a span of 14 bases. Germline V gene lookup returns CDR1 SGHDT and CDR2 YYEEEE. The CDR3 bases are TGTGCCAGCAGCCTAGGGTGGGGCCCCAATCAGCCCCAGCATTTT. It translates to CASSLGWGPNQPQHF.

There are many counts of this clonotype. V gene TRBV29-1 combines with J gene TRBJ2-7, with a possible D match to TRBD1 (5 bases). Trimming stripped 6 bases from V and 6 bases from J, with 15 bases between. This CDR3 has 12 residues. Per the germline V gene, CDR1 is SQVTM and CDR2 is ANQGSEA. CDR3 bases: TGCAGCGTCGTGGAACAGGCACGCGAGCAGTACTTC. As protein: CSVVEQAREQYF.

V gene TRBV4-3 combines with J gene TRBJ2-7; D may be TRBD1 (6 bases). The V end lost 3 bases, the J end lost 2 bases, and 20 bases lay between the germline ends. Looked up from germline, CDR1 is LGHNA and CDR2 is YSLEER. The CDR3 runs 17 residues. CDR3 sequence reads: CASSQSMGALETYEQYF. The DNA of the CDR3 is TGCGCCAGCAGCCAGTCGATGGGGGCTCTTGAAACCTACGAGCAGTACTTC.

This clonotype was detected ten times or more. The chain uses TRBV6-2 or TRBV6-3 and TRBJ2-2; unclear D gene. CDR3 length: 13 amino acids. Germline V CDR1 and CDR2: MNHEY, SVGEGT. Trimming took off 7 bases at V and 7 bases at J, with 13 bases between the two ends. The CDR3 loop is CASTQTLNGELFF. The DNA of the CDR3 is TGTGCCAGCACCCAAACTTTGAACGGGGAGCTGTTTTTT.

Only a few counts were recorded for this clonotype. The CDR3 DNA sequence: TGTGCCAGCAGTTTTCAGGGGACGAATGAGCAGTTCTTC. Its translation: CASSFQGTNEQFF. The rearrangement joins TRBV12-3 or TRBV12-4 to TRBJ2-1, with D tentatively TRBD1 (6 bases). This CDR3 has 13 residues. V was pared by 3 bases and J by 7 bases, with 10 bases between.

This clonotype was counted a few times. The J gene is TRBJ2-5, the V gene TRBV6-5; D call uncertain. This CDR3 comprises 15 residues. Trimming stripped 0 bases from V and 2 bases from J, with 10 bases between. CDR1 and CDR2 (germline): MNHEY, SVGAGI. The CDR3 nucleotides are TGTGCCAGCAGTTACTCTCGGCGCCAACAAGAGACCCAGTACTTC. This sequence encodes CASSYSRRQQETQYF.

This clonotype was seen repeatedly, ten times or more. CDR3 sequence reads: CASSPRQPYNEQFF. The DNA for the CDR3 is TGCGCCAGCAGCCCGAGACAGCCCTACAATGAGCAGTTCTTC. V is TRBV5-1 and J is TRBJ2-1; D is perhaps TRBD1 (5 bases). The germline V gene has CDR1 SGHRS and CDR2 YFSETQ. Trimming removed 4 bases from V and 2 bases from J, with 10 bases in between. The CDR3 spans 14 residues.

The genes are TRBV6-5 and TRBJ2-1; D uncertain. Trimming took off 2 bases at V and 6 bases at J, with 8 bases between the two ends. This CDR3 is built from 13 residues. Germline lookup yields CDR1 MNHEY and CDR2 SVGAGI. The CDR3 spells CASSYGQVNEQFF. CDR3 in DNA: TGTGCCAGCAGTTACGGTCAGGTCAATGAGCAGTTCTTC.

This clonotype was seen only a few times. The chain employs TRBV20-1 and TRBJ2-1; TRBD2 is a possible D gene (6 bases). CDR1 is DFQATT and CDR2 is SNEGSKA in the germline V gene (reference sequence). The CDR3 sequence is 13 residues long. V was clipped by 5 bases and J by 11 bases, with 19 bases between them. The CDR3 loop is CSAGLPGLPQQFF. CDR3 nucleotides: TGCAGTGCTGGCCTGCCGGGACTCCCCCAGCAGTTCTTC.

This chain joins TRBV29-1 and TRBJ1-4; D possibly corresponds to TRBD1 (5 bases). Looked up from germline, CDR1 is SQVTM and CDR2 is ANQGSEA. The ends were cut back, 6 bases at V and 3 bases at J, with 17 bases in the middle. The CDR3 totals 15 residues. The CDR3 is CSVAFGGTANEKLFF. CDR3 nucleotide sequence: TGCAGCGTGGCTTTCGGGGGGACGGCTAATGAAAAACTGTTTTTT.

In this sample, this clonotype turned up many times. This chain connects TRBV18 to TRBJ1-3; possible D gene TRBD1, 5 bases. The CDR3 extends over 17 amino acids. Trimming took 5 bases from V and 3 from J, leaving 20 bases between them. CDR1 and CDR2 from the germline V gene are KGHSH and LQKENI. The CDR3 coding sequence is TGTGCCAGCTCATTGTCGGTACGGCAGGGAAGTGGAAACACCATATATTTT. This codes for CASSLSVRQGSGNTIYF.

The gene calls are TRBV20-1 and TRBJ1-6; 7 bases fit TRBD1. The CDR3 is 19 amino acids. V lost 0 bases to trimming and J lost 0 bases; unmatched junction nucleotides: 11. Germline lookup yields CDR1 DFQATT and CDR2 SNEGSKA (reference sequence). CDR3 sequence: CSARESAGQRGSYNSPLHF. In DNA form, the CDR3 reads TGCAGTGCTAGAGAAAGTGCGGGACAGAGAGGCTCCTATAATTCACCCCTCCACTTT.

This clonotype was counted between two and nine times. The chain joins TRBV4-3 to TRBJ2-5; D ambiguous. The CDR3 has 17 residues. The V gene's germline CDR1 is LGHNA and CDR2 YSLEER. Between the trimmed V and J ends, which lost 1 base and 2 bases, there was a span of 17 bases. The CDR3 sequence is CASSQGQALNPQETQYF. DNA for the CDR3: TGCGCCAGCAGCCAAGGTCAGGCGCTCAACCCTCAAGAGACCCAGTACTTC.

J is TRBJ2-3 and V is TRBV6-1; D is undetermined. The V gene lost 6 bases and the J gene lost 0 bases, with 13 bases spanning the gap. Looked up from germline, CDR1 is MNHNS and CDR2 is SASEGT. CDR3 size: 15 residues. The CDR3 loop reads CASRSYVTSTDTQYF. CDR3 DNA sequence: TGTGCCAGCAGGTCCTATGTAACTAGCACAGATACGCAGTATTTT.

This clonotype was detected a few times. The gene calls are TRBV20-1 and TRBJ2-5, with D maybe TRBD2 (5 bases). CDR1 is DFQATT and CDR2 is SNEGSKA in the germline V gene (reference sequence). The germline V and J ends were trimmed by 6 bases and 2 bases, with 31 bases remaining between them. The CDR3 runs to 19 residues. CDR3 sequence reads: CSAGRYGLPTHPVQETQYF. DNA of the CDR3: TGCAGTGCAGGGAGATATGGGCTACCCACCCATCCCGTACAAGAGACCCAGTACTTC.

The chain uses TRBV7-2 and TRBJ1-6; D is ambiguous. Trimming removed 6 bases at V and 12 bases at J, with 12 bases between. CDR1 and CDR2 from the germline V gene are SGHTA and FQGNSA. The CDR3 is made up of 12 amino acids. This CDR3 is CASRRDQKPLHF. For the CDR3, the DNA is TGTGCCAGCAGACGAGACCAAAAACCCCTCCACTTT. The whole variable domain, filled in from reference TRBV7-2 and TRBJ1-6, reads GAGVSQSPSNKVTEKGKDVELRCDPISGHTALYWYRQSLGQGLEFLIYFQGNSAPDKSGLPSDRFSAERTGGSVSTLTIQRTQQEDSAVYLCASRRDQKPLHFGNGTRLTVT.

This clonotype was seen many times. V gene TRBV27 combines with J gene TRBJ2-4, with D uncertain. Germline-derived CDR1 and CDR2 are MNHEY and SMNVEV (reference sequence). Between the trimmed V and J ends, which lost 4 bases and 6 bases, there was a span of 16 bases. CDR3 length: 15 residues. The CDR3 sequence is CASSSESATGNIQYF. The CDR3 DNA reads TGTGCCAGCAGTTCGGAGTCGGCTACCGGAAACATTCAGTACTTC.